The clone carrying this T cell receptor (beta chain) has a handful of counts. The antigen is not known. The data derive from a study of response to subunit inactivated influenza vaccine. This CDR3 has 16 residues. Germline assignment: CDR1 MGHRA and CDR2 YSYEKL. V gave up 1 base and J gave up 2 bases; unmatched junction bases: 5. TCRdb called the RT-PCR reads again in MiXCR, with one record for every CDR3 protein. The repertoire holds 600,000 to 850,000 distinct CDR3 sequences, with around 13% as singletons. Points from the study as a whole: Authors suggested each seasonal flu vaccination may recruit only limited numbers of new T cells.

The material was PBMCs from blood, obtained roughly 15 days before vaccination. The receptor was isolated from a man aged 50 or older who received an inactivated influenza vaccine. The chain employs TRBV4-1 and TRBJ1-5; 7 nucleotides match TRBD1. The CDR3: CASSQGQGLGNQPQHF. The CDR3 bases are TGCGCCAGCAGCCAAGGACAGGGCCTTGGCAATCAGCCCCAGCATTTT.